Below, 17 T cell receptor beta chains from the same sample are listed, as sequenced in a study of low-dose radiotherapy and immunotherapy resistance in tumors. Both TCRalpha and TCRbeta chains were reverse transcribed with V-gene-specific primers. With a V-primer adapter and a constant-region primer, TCRs were amplified for roughly 21 PCR cycles. TCRdb passed the reads through MiXCR, listing each CDR3 protein once. The sample consists of 9,500 to 15,000 distinct CDR3 sequences, over 60% of them appearing once. These receptors were obtained from a human donor with advanced metastatic prostate, ovarian, gallbladder or colorectal cancer (not recorded which). This table probably holds off-target reads from a library built for another chain.

This clonotype showed up just once. The gene calls are TRBV4-1 and TRBJ2-1, with 9 positions matching TRBD1. The CDR3 sequence is 14 residues long. The germline gives CDR1 MGHRA, CDR2 YSYEKL. The trim removed 1 base at V and 5 bases at J, leaving 0 bases unmatched. CDR3 nucleotide sequence: TGCGCCAGCAGCCAAGGGACAGGGGACAATGAGCAGTTCTTC. This encodes CASSQGTGDNEQFF.

The chain links TRBV28 to TRBJ2-5; possibly TRBD1 for D (6 bases). This CDR3 has 12 amino acids. Germline loops: CDR1 MDHEN, CDR2 SYDVKM. Trimming stripped 6 bases from V and 4 bases from J, with 9 bases between. The CDR3 reads CASSGQLETQYF. The CDR3 DNA sequence: TGTGCCAGCAGCGGACAGCTAGAGACCCAGTACTTC.

V gene TRBV5-1 combines with J gene TRBJ2-1; TRBD2 aligns across 10 bases. V gave up 4 bases and J gave up 4 bases; unmatched junction bases: 5. The CDR3 covers 15 residues. CDR1 is SGHRS, CDR2 YFSETQ, per germline. The CDR3 loop is CASSRSTSGYNEQFF. Here the CDR3 DNA reads TGCGCCAGCAGCCGCTCGACTAGCGGGTACAATGAGCAGTTCTTC.

The chain uses TRBV6-2 or TRBV6-3 and TRBJ2-4; 10 nucleotides agree with TRBD2. Germline V lookup: CDR1 MNHEY, CDR2 SVGEGT. The CDR3 is 18 amino acids. The V segment lost 0 bases and the J segment 2 bases; nucleotides outside the gene matches: 7. The CDR3 DNA sequence: TGTGCCAGCAGTTACTCCGGGCCTAGCGGGAGTACCAAAAACATTCAGTACTTC. Translation gives CASSYSGPSGSTKNIQYF.

This rearrangement joins TRBV6-6 to TRBJ2-3, with 10 bases identical to TRBD1. Germline assignment: CDR1 MNHNY and CDR2 SVGAGI (reference sequence). This CDR3 spans 13 amino acids. Germline trimming cut 10 bases from V and 4 bases from J; bases unmatched to any gene: 5. The CDR3 spells CATRDRGSDTQYF. CDR3 DNA sequence: TGTGCCACTCGGGACAGGGGATCAGATACGCAGTATTTT.

The CDR3 here is CASSLGANSGNTIYF. The CDR3 bases are TGTGCCAGCAGTTTGGGGGCTAACTCTGGAAACACCATATATTTT. V and J are TRBV12-3 or TRBV12-4 and TRBJ1-3; possible D gene TRBD1, 6 bases. V was clipped by 3 bases and J by 0 bases, with 9 bases between them. CDR3 length: 15 amino acids.

This clonotype was seen a few times. This chain joins TRBV5-1 and TRBJ2-7; D is perhaps TRBD1 (7 bases). The CDR3 extends over 16 amino acids. Germline V gene sequence: CDR1 SGHRS, CDR2 YFSETQ. Trimming cost V 2 bases and J 1 base, with 16 bases left between them. CDR3 sequence reads: CASSLGGTAISYEQYF. For the CDR3, the DNA is TGCGCCAGCAGCTTAGGCGGGACAGCTATTTCCTACGAGCAGTACTTC. Full variable domain (rest looked up from reference TRBV5-1 and TRBJ2-7): KAGVTQTPRYLIKTRGQQVTLSCSPISGHRSVSWYQQTPGQGLQFLFEYFSETQRNKGNFPGRFSGRQFSNSRSEMNVSTLELGDSALYLCASSLGGTAISYEQYFGPGTRLTVT.

This chain links TRBV18 with TRBJ2-1; no clear D. V lost 2 bases and J 5 bases, leaving 7 bases between the germline ends. The CDR3 sequence is 13 residues long. Per germline, CDR1 KGHSH and CDR2 LQKENI. CDR3 region: CASSPFTDNEQFF. CDR3 nucleotides: TGTGCCAGCTCACCATTCACAGACAATGAGCAGTTCTTC.

The rearrangement links TRBV4-1 to TRBJ2-5, with no clear D. Germline values: CDR1 MGHRA, CDR2 YSYEKL. This CDR3 is built from 15 residues. The ends were cut back, 0 bases at V and 2 bases at J, with 10 bases in the middle. CDR3 protein: CASSQDRSRQETQYF. CDR3 sequence (DNA): TGCGCCAGCAGCCAAGATCGTAGCAGACAAGAGACCCAGTACTTC.

The V call is TRBV20-1, the J call TRBJ2-7, with TRBD2 identical over 8 bases. Losses at the gene ends were 4 bases for V and 4 bases for J; bases not matched to a gene: 6. The V gene's germline CDR1 is DFQATT and CDR2 SNEGSKA (reference sequence). The CDR3 extends over 13 amino acids. CDR3 sequence reads: CSAIREGRYEQYF. The CDR3 DNA reads TGCAGTGCTATACGGGAGGGCCGTTACGAGCAGTACTTC.

This clonotype was seen a handful of times. This chain connects TRBV5-4 to TRBJ2-7, with D possibly being TRBD1 (6 bases). The CDR3 totals 13 residues. V was pared by 0 bases and J by 5 bases, with 9 bases between. The germline V gene has CDR1 SGHNT and CDR2 YYREEE (reference sequence). The CDR3 nucleotides read TGTGCCAGCAGCTTGGCAGGGGCCAACGAGCAGTACTTC. Translated, it gives CASSLAGANEQYF.

The gene calls are TRBV18 and TRBJ2-7; D not resolved. V was trimmed by 5 bases and J by 4 bases, leaving 12 bases between them. The CDR3 runs to 13 residues. Per the germline V gene, CDR1 is KGHSH and CDR2 is LQKENI. CDR3 nucleotide sequence: TGTGCCAGCTCAAGGGATCACGGTTACGAGCAGTACTTC. Its translation: CASSRDHGYEQYF.

The chain is built from TRBV20-1 and TRBJ2-3; TRBD1 matches at 10 bases. Trimming at V came to 6 bases and at J to 0 bases, leaving 12 bases not matched to a gene. Germline-derived CDR1 and CDR2 are DFQATT and SNEGSKA (reference sequence). The CDR3 sequence is 17 residues long. CDR3 sequence: CSASQPPGQGSTDTQYF. CDR3 DNA: TGCAGTGCGTCCCAGCCCCCGGGACAGGGGAGCACAGATACGCAGTATTTT.

The chain combines TRBV5-1 with TRBJ1-3; D possibly corresponds to TRBD1 (5 bases). The V gene's germline CDR1 is SGHRS and CDR2 YFSETQ. Trimming stripped 1 base from V and 0 bases from J, with 17 bases between. This CDR3 is built from 18 residues. CDR3 amino acids: CASSLPARDLSSGNTIYF. CDR3 DNA: TGCGCCAGCAGCTTGCCGGCCCGGGACCTGAGCTCTGGAAACACCATATATTTT. Looking up the rest from reference TRBV5-1 and TRBJ1-3 gives the full variable domain: KAGVTQTPRYLIKTRGQQVTLSCSPISGHRSVSWYQQTPGQGLQFLFEYFSETQRNKGNFPGRFSGRQFSNSRSEMNVSTLELGDSALYLCASSLPARDLSSGNTIYFGEGSWLTVV.

This sequence joins TRBV5-1 and TRBJ2-1, with 10 bases identical to TRBD2. The CDR3 loop spans 15 amino acids. Looked up from germline, CDR1 is SGHRS and CDR2 is YFSETQ. V lost 1 base, J lost 6 bases, and 4 bases stayed unmatched. Here the CDR3 DNA reads TGCGCCAGCAGCTTGACTAGCGGGAAGATCAATGAGCAGTTCTTC. Its translation is CASSLTSGKINEQFF.

This clonotype has a single count. V is TRBV6-6 and J is TRBJ2-3; 8 bases fit TRBD2. Losses at the gene ends were 8 bases for V and 6 bases for J; bases not matched to a gene: 7. Looked up from germline, CDR1 is MNHNY and CDR2 is SVGAGI (reference sequence). This CDR3 has 13 residues. The CDR3 nucleotides are TGTGCCAGCCGGGAGGGTAGGGGGGATACGCAGTATTTT. Its translation is CASREGRGDTQYF.

This clonotype was seen only a few times. The chain uses TRBV6-6 and TRBJ2-7; 8 positions match TRBD2. CDR3 length: 15 amino acids. Per germline, CDR1 MNHNY and CDR2 SVGAGI (reference sequence). J lost 2 bases, V lost 6 bases, and 9 bases had no gene match. CDR3 protein: CASRGRGTRAYEQYF. Written as DNA, the CDR3 is TGTGCCAGCAGGGGGAGGGGGACTAGGGCCTACGAGCAGTACTTC.